This T cell receptor beta chain was documented in a study of post-analysis software for immune sequencing data. Study details: The cohort encompassed relapsing-remitting, secondary progressive and progressive-relapsing multiple sclerosis disease courses. Points from the study as a whole: Multiple sclerosis patients had significantly lower normalized Chao1 diversity than controls. Patients had higher frequencies than controls of about five TRBV segments, including TRBV5-6, TRBV5-1 and TRBV20-1. Batch-matched samples strongly co-clustered by F measure.

About this clonotype itself: Its specificity is unknown.

The TCR beta cDNA libraries contained unique molecular identifiers. Some 500,000 cDNA molecules came from 1 to 10 million T cells. TCRdb independently ran MiXCR on the PCR reads; one entry per CDR3 protein. Of hundreds of thousands of distinct CDR3 sequences listed, approximately 60% are singletons. The V gene's germline CDR1 is MRHNA and CDR2 SNTAGT. V lost 4 bases and J 0 bases, leaving 6 bases between the germline ends. The CDR3 contains 14 residues. This receptor was identified in a girl aged 2 to 9 with multiple sclerosis. The chain has TRBV6-4 and TRBJ2-2, with D perhaps TRBD1 (5 bases). The sample consisted of blood. The CDR3 DNA is TGTGCCAGCAGTGCACAGGCGAACACCGGGGAGCTGTTTTTT. Protein: CASSAQANTGELFF.